This T cell receptor beta chain was identified in a study of monozygotic twins with inflammatory bowel disease. The CDR3 runs to 19 residues. Germline CDR1 and CDR2: SGHRS and YFSETQ. To note about this clonotype: Its antigen is undetermined.

Study-wide results and caveats: Findings did not support one strong IBD-associated signal or clonotype.

From its re-call of the 5' RACE reads, TCRdb lists each CDR3 protein once, without DNA. The listing contains roughly 120,000 distinct CDR3 sequences. This sequence was found in a human donor with ulcerative colitis or Crohn's disease, or a healthy co-twin of an affected twin (not recorded which). The V gene is TRBV5-1, the J gene TRBJ2-3; TCRdb names TRBD2, which stays unverified in the absence of DNA. What was sequenced was blood. The CDR3 sequence is CASDPGLAGTDPEPDTQYF.